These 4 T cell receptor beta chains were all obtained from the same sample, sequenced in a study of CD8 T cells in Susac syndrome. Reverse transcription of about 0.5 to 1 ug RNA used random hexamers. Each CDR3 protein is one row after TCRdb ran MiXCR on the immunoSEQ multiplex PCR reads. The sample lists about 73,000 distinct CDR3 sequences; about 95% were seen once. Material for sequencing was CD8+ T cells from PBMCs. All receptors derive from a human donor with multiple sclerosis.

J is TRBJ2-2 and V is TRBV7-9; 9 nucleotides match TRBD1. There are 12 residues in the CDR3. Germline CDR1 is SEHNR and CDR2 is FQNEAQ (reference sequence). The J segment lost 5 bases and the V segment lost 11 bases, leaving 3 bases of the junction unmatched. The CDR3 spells CAGTGRTGELFF. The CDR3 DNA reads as TGTGCCGGGACAGGGAGGACCGGGGAGCTGTTTTTT. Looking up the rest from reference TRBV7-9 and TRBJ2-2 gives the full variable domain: DTGVSQNPRHKITKRGQNVTFRCDPISEHNRLYWYRQTLGQGPEFLTYFQNEAQLEKSRLLSDRFSAERPKGSFSTLEIQRTEQGDSAMYLCAGTGRTGELFFGEGSRLTVL.

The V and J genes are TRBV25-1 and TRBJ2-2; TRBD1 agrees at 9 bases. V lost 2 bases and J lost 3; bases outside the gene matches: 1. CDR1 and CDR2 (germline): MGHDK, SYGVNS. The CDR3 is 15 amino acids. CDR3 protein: CASSEGDRDTGELFF. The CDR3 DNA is TGTGCCAGCAGTGAAGGGGACAGGGACACCGGGGAGCTGTTTTTT.

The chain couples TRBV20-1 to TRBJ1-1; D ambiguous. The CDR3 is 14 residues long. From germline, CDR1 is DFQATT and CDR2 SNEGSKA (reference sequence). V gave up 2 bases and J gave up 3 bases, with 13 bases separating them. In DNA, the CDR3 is TGCAGTGCTAGATCGGGCCCGTATTACACTGAAGCTTTCTTT. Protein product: CSARSGPYYTEAFF.

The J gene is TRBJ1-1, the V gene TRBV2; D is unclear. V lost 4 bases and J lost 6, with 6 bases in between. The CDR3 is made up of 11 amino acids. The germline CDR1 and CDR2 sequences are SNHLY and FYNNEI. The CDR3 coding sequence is TGTGCCAGCAGTGGACTGTCTGAAGCTTTCTTT. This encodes CASSGLSEAFF.